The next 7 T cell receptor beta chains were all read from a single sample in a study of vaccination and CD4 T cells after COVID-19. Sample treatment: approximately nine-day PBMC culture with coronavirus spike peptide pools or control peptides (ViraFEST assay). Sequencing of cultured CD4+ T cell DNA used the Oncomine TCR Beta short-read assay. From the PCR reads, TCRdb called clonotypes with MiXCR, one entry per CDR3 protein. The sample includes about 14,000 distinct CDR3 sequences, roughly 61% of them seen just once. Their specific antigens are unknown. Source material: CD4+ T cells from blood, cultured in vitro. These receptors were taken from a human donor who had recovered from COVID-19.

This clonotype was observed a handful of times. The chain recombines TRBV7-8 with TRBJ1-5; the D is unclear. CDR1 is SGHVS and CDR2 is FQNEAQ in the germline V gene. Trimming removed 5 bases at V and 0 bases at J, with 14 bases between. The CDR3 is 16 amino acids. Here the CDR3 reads CASSGATEYSNQPQHF. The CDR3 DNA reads TGTGCCAGCAGCGGAGCGACCGAATATAGCAATCAGCCCCAGCATTTT.

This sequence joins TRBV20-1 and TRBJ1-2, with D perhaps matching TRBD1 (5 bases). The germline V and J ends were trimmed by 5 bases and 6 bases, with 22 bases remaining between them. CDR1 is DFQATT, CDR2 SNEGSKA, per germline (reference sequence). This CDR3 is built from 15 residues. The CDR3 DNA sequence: TGCAGTGCTCAGACCGCAGGGCCCGGTCCTCATGGCTACACCTTC. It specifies CSAQTAGPGPHGYTF.

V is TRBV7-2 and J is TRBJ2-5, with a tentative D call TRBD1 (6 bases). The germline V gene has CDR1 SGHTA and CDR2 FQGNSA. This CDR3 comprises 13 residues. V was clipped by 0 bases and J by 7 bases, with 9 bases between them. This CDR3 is CASSLAEGGTQYF. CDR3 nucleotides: TGTGCCAGCAGCTTAGCGGAAGGGGGGACCCAGTACTTC.

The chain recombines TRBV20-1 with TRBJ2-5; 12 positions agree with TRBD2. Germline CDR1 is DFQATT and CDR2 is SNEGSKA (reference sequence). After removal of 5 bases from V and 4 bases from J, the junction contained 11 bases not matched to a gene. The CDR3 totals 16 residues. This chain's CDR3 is CSAARTSGVGGETQYF. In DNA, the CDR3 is TGCAGTGCTGCCAGGACTAGCGGGGTCGGGGGAGAGACCCAGTACTTC.

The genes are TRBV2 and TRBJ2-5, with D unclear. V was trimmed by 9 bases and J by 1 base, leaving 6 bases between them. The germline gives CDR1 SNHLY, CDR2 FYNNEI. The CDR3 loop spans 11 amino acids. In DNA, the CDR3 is TGTGCCAGTCTCCTCCAAGAGACCCAGTACTTC. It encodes CASLLQETQYF.

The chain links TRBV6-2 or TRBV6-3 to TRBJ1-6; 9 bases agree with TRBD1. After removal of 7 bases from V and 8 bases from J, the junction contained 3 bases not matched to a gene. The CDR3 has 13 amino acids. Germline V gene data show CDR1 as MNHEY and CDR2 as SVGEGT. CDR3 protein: CASTDRGDSPLHF. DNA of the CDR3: TGTGCCAGCACCGACAGGGGGGATTCACCCCTCCACTTT.

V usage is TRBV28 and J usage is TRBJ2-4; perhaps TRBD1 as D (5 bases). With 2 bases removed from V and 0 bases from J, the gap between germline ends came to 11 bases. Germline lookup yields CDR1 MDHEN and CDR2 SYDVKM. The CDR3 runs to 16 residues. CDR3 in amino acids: CASSLISQGAKNIQYF. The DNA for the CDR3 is TGTGCCAGCAGTTTAATCTCCCAGGGAGCCAAAAACATTCAGTACTTC.